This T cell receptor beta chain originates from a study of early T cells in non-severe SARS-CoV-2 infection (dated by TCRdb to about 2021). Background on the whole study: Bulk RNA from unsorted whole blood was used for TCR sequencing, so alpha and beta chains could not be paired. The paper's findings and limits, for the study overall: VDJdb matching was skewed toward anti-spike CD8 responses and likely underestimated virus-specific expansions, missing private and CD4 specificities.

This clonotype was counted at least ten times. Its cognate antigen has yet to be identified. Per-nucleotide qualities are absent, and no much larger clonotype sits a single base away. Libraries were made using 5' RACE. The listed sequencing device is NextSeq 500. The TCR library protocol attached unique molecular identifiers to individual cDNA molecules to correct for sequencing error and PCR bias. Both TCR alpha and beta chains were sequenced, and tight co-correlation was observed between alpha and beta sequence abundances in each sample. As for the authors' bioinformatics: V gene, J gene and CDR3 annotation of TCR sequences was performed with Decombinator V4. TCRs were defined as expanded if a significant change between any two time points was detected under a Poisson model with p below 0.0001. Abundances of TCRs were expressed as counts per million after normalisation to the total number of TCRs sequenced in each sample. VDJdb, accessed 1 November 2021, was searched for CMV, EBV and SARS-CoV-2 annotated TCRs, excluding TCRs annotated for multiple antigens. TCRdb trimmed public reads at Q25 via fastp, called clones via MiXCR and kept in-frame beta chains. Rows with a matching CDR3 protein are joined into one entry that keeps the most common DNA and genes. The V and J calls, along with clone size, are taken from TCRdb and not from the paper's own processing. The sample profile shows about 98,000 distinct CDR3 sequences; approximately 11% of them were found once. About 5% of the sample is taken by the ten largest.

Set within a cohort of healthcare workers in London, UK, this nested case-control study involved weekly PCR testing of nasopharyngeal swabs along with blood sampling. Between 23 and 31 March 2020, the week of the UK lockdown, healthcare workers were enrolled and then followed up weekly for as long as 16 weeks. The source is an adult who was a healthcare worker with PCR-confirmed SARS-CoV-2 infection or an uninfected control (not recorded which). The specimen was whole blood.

The CDR3 region has the sequence CASSPWGASTDTQYF. DNA sequence: TGTGCCAGCAGCCCATGGGGGGCTAGCACAGATACGCAGTATTTT. The chain is assembled from TRBV6-5 and TRBJ2-3, with the D call perhaps TRBD1 or TRBD2, as 6 bases match in each case. Per the germline V gene, MNHEY is the CDR1 and SVGAGI is the CDR2. The V and J ends are trimmed by 6 bases and 0 bases, leaving 13 bases between them. From its cysteine to its phenylalanine, the CDR3 spans 15 amino acids. The entry retains the CDR3 DNA only, 45 bases that are in frame from base 1.